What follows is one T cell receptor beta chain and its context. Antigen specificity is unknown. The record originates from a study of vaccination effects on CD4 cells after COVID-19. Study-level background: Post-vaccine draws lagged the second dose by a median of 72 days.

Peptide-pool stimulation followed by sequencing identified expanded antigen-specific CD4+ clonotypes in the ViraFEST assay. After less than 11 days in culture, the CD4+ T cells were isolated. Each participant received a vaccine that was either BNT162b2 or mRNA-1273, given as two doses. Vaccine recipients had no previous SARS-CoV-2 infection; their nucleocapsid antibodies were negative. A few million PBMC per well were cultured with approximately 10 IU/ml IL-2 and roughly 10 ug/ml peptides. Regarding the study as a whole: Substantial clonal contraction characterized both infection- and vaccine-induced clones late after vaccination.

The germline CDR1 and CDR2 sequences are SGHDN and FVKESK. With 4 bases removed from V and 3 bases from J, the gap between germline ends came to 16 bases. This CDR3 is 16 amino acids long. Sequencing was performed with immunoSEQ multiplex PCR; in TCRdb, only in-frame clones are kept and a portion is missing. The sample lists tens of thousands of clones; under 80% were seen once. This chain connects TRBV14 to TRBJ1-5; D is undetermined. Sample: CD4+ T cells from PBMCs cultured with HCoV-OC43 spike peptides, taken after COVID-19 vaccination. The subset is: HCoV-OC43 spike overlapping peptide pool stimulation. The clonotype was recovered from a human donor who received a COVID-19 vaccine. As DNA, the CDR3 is TGTGCCAGCAGCCGCGCGATGGGAAAGGACAATCAGCCCCAGCATTTT. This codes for CASSRAMGKDNQPQHF.